The present entry profiles one TCR beta chain with its context. Antigen unknown. The data stem from a study of cytomegalovirus exposure and HLA in healthy donors. The donors were members of the validation cohort comprising about 130 subjects, separate from the approximately 700-subject first cohort. TCRdb's table, derived via immunoSEQ multiplex PCR, lists solely in-frame clones and lacks some. The sample holds about 220,000 clones, about 90% seen once. Study-level findings and limits: With high specificity and sensitivity, the classifier reportedly diagnosed cytomegalovirus status. Specificity for CMV antigens was confirmed in vitro for a few of the CMV-associated chains. Rare TCR sequences predominated, though certain public TCRs were found in many donors.

Source material: PBMCs. The origin of this receptor is a woman younger than 30 in good health and CMV-seronegative.

The CDR3 DNA follows: TGTGCCAGCAGCTTCCGCCCCAGCGACGAGCAGTACTTC. It codes for CASSFRPSDEQYF. This rearrangement joins TRBV5-6 to TRBJ2-7; D is ambiguous. This CDR3 has 13 residues. The V gene lost 2 bases and the J gene lost 5 bases, with 11 bases spanning the gap. Germline assignment: CDR1 SGHDT and CDR2 YYEEEE.